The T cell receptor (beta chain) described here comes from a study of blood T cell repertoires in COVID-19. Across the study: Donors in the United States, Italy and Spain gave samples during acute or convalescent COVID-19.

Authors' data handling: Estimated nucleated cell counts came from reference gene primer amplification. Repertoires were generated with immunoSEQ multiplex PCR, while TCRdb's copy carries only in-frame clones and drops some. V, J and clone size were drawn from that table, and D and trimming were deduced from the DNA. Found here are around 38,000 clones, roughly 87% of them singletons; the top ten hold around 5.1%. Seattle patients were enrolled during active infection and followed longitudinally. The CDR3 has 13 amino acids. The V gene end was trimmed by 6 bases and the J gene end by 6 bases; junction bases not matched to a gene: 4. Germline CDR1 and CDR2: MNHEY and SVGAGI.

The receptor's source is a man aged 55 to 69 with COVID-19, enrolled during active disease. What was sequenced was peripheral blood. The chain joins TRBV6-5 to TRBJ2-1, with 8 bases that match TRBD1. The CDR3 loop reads CASRTGTGNEQFF. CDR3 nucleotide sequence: TGTGCCAGCAGAACCGGGACAGGCAATGAGCAGTTCTTC.